This T cell receptor beta chain emerged from a study of T cell repertoires in cytomegalovirus infection. Study context: Matching HLA type and CMV infection were both indicated by public TCR beta signatures.

This clonotype was seen ten or more times. TCRdb re-analysed the reads in MiXCR, keeping a single row per CDR3 protein. This table has 150,000 to 200,000 distinct CDR3 sequences, 13% to 15% appearing once. This CDR3 is 13 amino acids long. Per the germline V gene, CDR1 is SGHTA and CDR2 is FQGNSA. V dropped 5 bases and J dropped 3 bases, with 10 bases sitting between them. The sequenced material came from PBMCs. The sequence was obtained from a human donor in good health (CMV status not recorded). Some clones in this sample may be carry-over from other donors' samples. The chain uses TRBV7-2 and TRBJ2-5, with D maybe TRBD2 (5 bases). The CDR3 here is CASSAGIKETQYF. CDR3 bases: TGTGCCAGCAGCGCCGGGATTAAAGAGACCCAGTACTTC.